This T cell receptor beta chain was observed in a study of T-cell reconstitution after alpha-beta-depleted transplantation in children. In germline, CDR1 is ENHRY, CDR2 SYGVKD. The V and J ends lost 10 bases and 5 bases, in that order; junction bases with no gene match: 11. The CDR3 totals 14 residues. Unique molecular identifiers were used to barcode this TCRbeta library. Each CDR3 protein is one row after TCRdb ran MiXCR on the PCR reads. The top ten clones hold 2% to 2.5% of a sample with 500,000 to 600,000 distinct CDR3 sequences, around a third of them seen once. This clonotype turned up a few times.

The source material was PBMCs from the stem cell graft donor, sampled from the stem cell graft. V gene TRBV10-3 combines with J gene TRBJ2-7; TRBD1 agrees at 10 bases. This clonotype was sampled from a human donor who donated a stem cell graft to a child with aplastic anemia. The CDR3 DNA follows: TGTGCCACGAACACTCCCGGGACAGGGGACGAGCAGTACTTC. It codes for CATNTPGTGDEQYF.